This T cell receptor (beta chain) was sequenced during a study of blood T cell repertoires in COVID-19. This CDR3 is built from 14 residues. Germline V gene lookup returns CDR1 ENHRY and CDR2 SYGVKD. V was trimmed by 0 bases and J by 4 bases, leaving 10 bases between them. The table came from immunoSEQ multiplex PCR; TCRdb's copy has only in-frame clones and leaves some out. Of about 220,000 clones listed, approximately 90% are singletons. The receptor was isolated from a man in his forties with acute or convalescent COVID-19. The sample consisted of peripheral blood. J is TRBJ2-7 and V is TRBV10-3; weak D call: TRBD1 (6 bases). The CDR3: CAISESRDTYEQYF. The CDR3 nucleotides read TGTGCCATCAGTGAGTCTAGGGACACGTACGAGCAGTACTTC.